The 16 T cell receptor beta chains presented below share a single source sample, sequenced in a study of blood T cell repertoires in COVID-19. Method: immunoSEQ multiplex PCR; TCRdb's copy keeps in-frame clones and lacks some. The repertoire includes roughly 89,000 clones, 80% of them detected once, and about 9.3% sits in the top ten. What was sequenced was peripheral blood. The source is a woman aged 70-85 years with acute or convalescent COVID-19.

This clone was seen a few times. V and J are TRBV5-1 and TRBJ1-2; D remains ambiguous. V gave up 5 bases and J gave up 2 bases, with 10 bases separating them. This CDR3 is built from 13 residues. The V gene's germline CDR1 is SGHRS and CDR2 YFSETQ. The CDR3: CASRETTNYGYTF. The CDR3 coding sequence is TGCGCCAGCAGGGAGACTACCAACTATGGCTACACCTTC. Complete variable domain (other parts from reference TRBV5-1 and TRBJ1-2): KAGVTQTPRYLIKTRGQQVTLSCSPISGHRSVSWYQQTPGQGLQFLFEYFSETQRNKGNFPGRFSGRQFSNSRSEMNVSTLELGDSALYLCASRETTNYGYTFGSGTRLTVV.

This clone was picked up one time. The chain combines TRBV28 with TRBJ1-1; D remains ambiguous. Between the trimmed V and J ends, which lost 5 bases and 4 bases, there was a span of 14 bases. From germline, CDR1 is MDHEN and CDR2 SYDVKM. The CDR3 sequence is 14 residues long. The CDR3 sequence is CASSPLADSTEAFF. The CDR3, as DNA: TGTGCCAGCAGTCCCCTGGCAGATTCCACTGAAGCTTTCTTT.

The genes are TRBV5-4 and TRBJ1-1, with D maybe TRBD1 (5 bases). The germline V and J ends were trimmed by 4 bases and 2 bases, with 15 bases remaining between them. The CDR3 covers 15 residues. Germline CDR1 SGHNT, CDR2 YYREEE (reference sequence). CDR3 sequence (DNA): TGTGCCAGCAGCCCCCTTCCAGACAGTAACACTGAAGCTTTCTTT. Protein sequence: CASSPLPDSNTEAFF. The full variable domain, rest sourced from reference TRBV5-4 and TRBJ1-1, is ETGVTQSPTHLIKTRGQQVTLRCSSQSGHNTVSWYQQALGQGPQFIFQYYREEENGRGNFPPRFSGLQFPNYSSELNVNALELDDSALYLCASSPLPDSNTEAFFGQGTRLTVV.

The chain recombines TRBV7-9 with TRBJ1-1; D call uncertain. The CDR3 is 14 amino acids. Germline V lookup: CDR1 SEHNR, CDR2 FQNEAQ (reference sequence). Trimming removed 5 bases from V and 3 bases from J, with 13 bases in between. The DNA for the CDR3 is TGTGCCAGCAGCGGCGTCCCACGGGACACTGAAGCTTTCTTT. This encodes CASSGVPRDTEAFF.

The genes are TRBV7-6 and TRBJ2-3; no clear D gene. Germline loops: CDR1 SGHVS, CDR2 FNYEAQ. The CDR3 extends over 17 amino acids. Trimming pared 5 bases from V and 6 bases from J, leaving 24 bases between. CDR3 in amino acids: CASSKVLGPNLGDTQYF. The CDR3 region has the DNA TGTGCCAGCAGCAAGGTCCTAGGCCCTAACCTCGGGGATACGCAGTATTTT. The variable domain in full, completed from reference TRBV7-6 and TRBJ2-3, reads GAGVSQSPRYKVTKRGQDVALRCDPISGHVSLYWYRQALGQGPEFLTYFNYEAQQDKSGLPNDRFSAERPEGSISTLTIQRTEQRDSAMYRCASSKVLGPNLGDTQYFGPGTRLTVL.

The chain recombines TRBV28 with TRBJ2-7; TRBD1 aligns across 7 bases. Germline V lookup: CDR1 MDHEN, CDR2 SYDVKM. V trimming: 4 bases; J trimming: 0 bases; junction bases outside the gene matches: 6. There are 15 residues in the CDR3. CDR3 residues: CASSSTGTASYEQYF. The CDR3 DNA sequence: TGTGCCAGCAGTTCAACCGGGACAGCCTCCTACGAGCAGTACTTC.

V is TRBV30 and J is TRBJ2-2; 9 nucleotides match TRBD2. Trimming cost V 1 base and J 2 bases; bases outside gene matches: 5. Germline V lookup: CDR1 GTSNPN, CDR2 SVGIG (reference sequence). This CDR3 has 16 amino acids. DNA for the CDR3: TGTGCCTGGAGTGAGGTAGCGGGAGTTAACACCGGGGAGCTGTTTTTT. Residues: CAWSEVAGVNTGELFF.

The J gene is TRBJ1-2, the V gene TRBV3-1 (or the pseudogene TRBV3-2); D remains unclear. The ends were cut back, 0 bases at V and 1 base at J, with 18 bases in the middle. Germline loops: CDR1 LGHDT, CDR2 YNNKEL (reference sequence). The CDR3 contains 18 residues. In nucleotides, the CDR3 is TGTGCCAGCAGCCAAGATAGTTTGGGGAGACTGATTAACTATGGCTACACCTTC. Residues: CASSQDSLGRLINYGYTF.

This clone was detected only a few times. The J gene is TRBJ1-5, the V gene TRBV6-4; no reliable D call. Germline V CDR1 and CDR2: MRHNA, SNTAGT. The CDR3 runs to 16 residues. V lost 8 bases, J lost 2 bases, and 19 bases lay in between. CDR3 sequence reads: CASPNRGLTGNQPQHF. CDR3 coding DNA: TGTGCCAGCCCCAACCGCGGACTGACCGGCAATCAGCCCCAGCATTTT.

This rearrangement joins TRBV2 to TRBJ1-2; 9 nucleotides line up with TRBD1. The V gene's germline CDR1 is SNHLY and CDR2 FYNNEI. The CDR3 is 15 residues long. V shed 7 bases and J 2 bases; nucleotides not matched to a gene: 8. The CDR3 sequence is CASNSAGQGNYGYTF. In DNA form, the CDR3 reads TGTGCCAGCAACTCAGCGGGACAGGGAAACTATGGCTACACCTTC. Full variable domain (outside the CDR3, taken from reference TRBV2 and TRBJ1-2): EPEVTQTPSHQVTQMGQEVILRCVPISNHLYFYWYRQILGQKVEFLVSFYNNEISEKSEIFDDQFSVERPDGSNFTLKIRSTKLEDSAMYFCASNSAGQGNYGYTFGSGTRLTVV.

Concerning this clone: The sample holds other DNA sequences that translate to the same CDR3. CDR3 protein: CASSQVRGSYEQYF. Written as DNA, the CDR3 is TGTGCCAGCAGCCAAGTAAGAGGGTCCTACGAGCAGTACTTC. This chain connects TRBV4-2 to TRBJ2-7, with D maybe TRBD2 (5 bases). The germline gives CDR1 LGHNA, CDR2 YNFKEQ. This CDR3 comprises 14 residues. Trimming removed 1 base at V and 1 base at J, with 8 bases between.

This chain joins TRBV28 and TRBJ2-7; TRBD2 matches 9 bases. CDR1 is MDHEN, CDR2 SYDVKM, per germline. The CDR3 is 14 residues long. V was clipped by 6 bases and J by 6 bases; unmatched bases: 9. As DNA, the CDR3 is TGTGCCAGCAGGGAGGGGACTAGCCGTGCCGAGCAGTACTTC. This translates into CASREGTSRAEQYF. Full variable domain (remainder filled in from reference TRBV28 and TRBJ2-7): DVKVTQSSRYLVKRTGEKVFLECVQDMDHENMFWYRQDPGLGLRLIYFSYDVKMKEKGDIPEGYSVSREKKERFSLILESASTNQTSMYLCASREGTSRAEQYFGPGTRLTVT.

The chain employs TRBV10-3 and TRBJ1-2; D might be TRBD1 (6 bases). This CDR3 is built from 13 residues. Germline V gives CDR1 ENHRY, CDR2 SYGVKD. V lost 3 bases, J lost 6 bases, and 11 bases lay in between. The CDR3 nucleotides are TGTGCCATCAGTGATACAGGGCCCCATGGCTACACCTTC. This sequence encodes CAISDTGPHGYTF.

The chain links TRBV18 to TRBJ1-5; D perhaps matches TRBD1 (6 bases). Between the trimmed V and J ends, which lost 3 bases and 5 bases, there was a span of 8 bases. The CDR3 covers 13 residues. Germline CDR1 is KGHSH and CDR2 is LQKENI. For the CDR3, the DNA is TGTGCCAGCTCACCCTCAGGGGATCAGCCCCAGCATTTT. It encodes CASSPSGDQPQHF. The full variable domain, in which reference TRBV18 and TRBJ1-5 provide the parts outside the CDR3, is NAGVMQNPRHLVRRRGQEARLRCSPMKGHSHVYWYRQLPEEGLKFMVYLQKENIIDESGMPKERFSAEFPKEGPSILRIQQVVRGDSAAYFCASSPSGDQPQHFGDGTRLSIL.

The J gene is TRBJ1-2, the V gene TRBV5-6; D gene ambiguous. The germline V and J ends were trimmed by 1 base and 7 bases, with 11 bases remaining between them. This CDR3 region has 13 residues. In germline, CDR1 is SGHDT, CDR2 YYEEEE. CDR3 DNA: TGTGCCAGCAGCTTGCCGACCGGGAGTGGCTACACCTTC. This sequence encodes CASSLPTGSGYTF.

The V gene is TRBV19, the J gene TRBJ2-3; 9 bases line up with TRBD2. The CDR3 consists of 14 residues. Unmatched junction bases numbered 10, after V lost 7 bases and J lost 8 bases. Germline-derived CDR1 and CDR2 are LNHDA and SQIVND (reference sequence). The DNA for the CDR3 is TGTGCCAGTACCTTTAGCGGGGGCATGGGTACGCAGTATTTT. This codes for CASTFSGGMGTQYF.